Listed here are 20 T cell receptor beta chains from one sample, sequenced in a study of blood T cell repertoires in COVID-19. Clones were sequenced by immunoSEQ multiplex PCR, and TCRdb holds only the in-frame ones, with some missing. Here the sample spans about 81,000 clones, about 95% being singletons. Sequences were obtained from peripheral blood. The source is a human donor with active COVID-19. The donor label of this sample is uncertain.

This chain uses TRBV4-1 with TRBJ2-5; a weak D match, TRBD1 (6 bases). V was pared by 0 bases and J by 4 bases, with 18 bases between. The CDR3 length is 17 residues. The germline V gene has CDR1 MGHRA and CDR2 YSYEKL. The CDR3 loop is CASSQENIPGAIETQYF. The DNA of the CDR3 is TGCGCCAGCAGCCAAGAAAATATCCCAGGGGCGATAGAGACCCAGTACTTC.

This chain uses TRBV7-8 with TRBJ1-2, with 7 bases fitting TRBD1. The V gene end was trimmed by 5 bases and the J gene end by 3 bases; junction bases not matched to a gene: 3. The germline CDR1 and CDR2 sequences are SGHVS and FQNEAQ. This CDR3 comprises 13 residues. DNA for the CDR3: TGTGCCAGCAGCACTGACAGGGACTATGGCTACACCTTC. Translating it yields CASSTDRDYGYTF.

This chain uses TRBV11-2 with TRBJ2-5, with 7 bases fitting TRBD1. J was trimmed by 5 bases and V by 3 bases; bases with no gene match: 15. Germline CDR1 reads SGHAT; CDR2 reads FQNNGV. This CDR3 comprises 17 residues. The CDR3 DNA follows: TGTGCCAGCAGCTTGGGAGCAGGGGGACACTACCTGGAGACCCAGTACTTC. Translated: CASSLGAGGHYLETQYF.

This sequence joins TRBV11-2 and TRBJ2-1; possible D gene TRBD2, 6 bases. CDR1 and CDR2 from the germline V gene are SGHAT and FQNNGV. The CDR3 is made up of 14 amino acids. Trimming removed 1 base at V and 5 bases at J, with 9 bases between. CDR3 sequence reads: CASSLGGTHNEQFF. In nucleotides, the CDR3 is TGTGCCAGCAGCTTAGGAGGGACTCACAATGAGCAGTTCTTC.

This chain links TRBV25-1 with TRBJ1-1; D not resolved. The germline gives CDR1 MGHDK, CDR2 SYGVNS. The V end lost 0 bases, the J end lost 5 bases, and 19 bases lay between the germline ends. The CDR3 has 17 amino acids. The DNA for the CDR3 is TGTGCCAGCAGTGAATATGGCTCTGCGGGGTTGGGGACTGAAGCTTTCTTT. This translates into CASSEYGSAGLGTEAFF.

J is TRBJ2-5 and V is TRBV4-1, with D unresolved. Looked up from germline, CDR1 is MGHRA and CDR2 is YSYEKL. Between the trimmed V and J ends, which lost 1 base and 7 bases, there was a span of 16 bases. CDR3 length equals 15 residues. The CDR3 loop is CASSQVAAELVTQYF. CDR3 nucleotides: TGCGCCAGCAGCCAAGTGGCCGCGGAGTTGGTGACCCAGTACTTC.

This clone was observed a single time. The chain is built from TRBV5-4 and TRBJ1-2; D is undetermined. V lost 4 bases and J lost 2, with 12 bases in between. The CDR3 contains 14 residues. The germline V gene has CDR1 SGHNT and CDR2 YYREEE (reference sequence). As DNA, the CDR3 is TGTGCCAGCAGCCCCCCCGAGTCGAACTATGGCTACACCTTC. Encoded protein: CASSPPESNYGYTF.

The V and J genes are TRBV11-2 and TRBJ1-3, with a tentative D call TRBD1 (6 bases). The CDR3 totals 15 residues. Germline CDR1 reads SGHAT; CDR2 reads FQNNGV. V lost 8 bases to trimming and J lost 2 bases, with 16 bases between them. As DNA, the CDR3 is TGTGCCAGCGCCGAATCCCACAGGGCTGGAAACACCATATATTTT. Residues: CASAESHRAGNTIYF. Full variable domain (rest looked up from reference TRBV11-2 and TRBJ1-3): EAGVAQSPRYKIIEKRQSVAFWCNPISGHATLYWYQQILGQGPKLLIQFQNNGVVDDSQLPKDRFSAERLKGVDSTLKIQPAKLEDSAVYLCASAESHRAGNTIYFGEGSWLTVV.

The chain is built from TRBV4-2 and TRBJ2-3; 7 bases line up with TRBD2. V was clipped by 4 bases and J by 3 bases; unmatched bases: 4. The CDR3 loop spans 14 amino acids. Germline V gene sequence: CDR1 LGHNA, CDR2 YNFKEQ. The CDR3 DNA sequence: TGTGCCAGCAGCCCCCAGCGGGGTACAGATACGCAGTATTTT. This translates into CASSPQRGTDTQYF.

The chain carries TRBV5-6 and TRBJ1-4; D ambiguous. This CDR3 has 14 amino acids. Germline V lookup: CDR1 SGHDT, CDR2 YYEEEE. Trimming cost V 4 bases and J 6 bases, with 13 bases left between them. The CDR3 spells CASSLGGGDEKLFF. CDR3 in DNA: TGTGCCAGCAGCCTGGGAGGCGGGGATGAAAAACTGTTTTTT.

The CDR3 DNA reads as TGCGCCAGCAGCCACGCAGTGTCAGCTAACTATGGCTACACCTTC. This codes for CASSHAVSANYGYTF. J is TRBJ1-2 and V is TRBV4-1; D is unclear. The germline V gene has CDR1 MGHRA and CDR2 YSYEKL. The CDR3 is made up of 15 amino acids. The V end was cut by 3 bases, the J end by 0 bases, with 11 bases between.

The chain recombines TRBV15 with TRBJ1-5, with D perhaps matching TRBD1 (6 bases). Trimming left V 1 base short and J 5 bases short, with 12 bases between. CDR3 length equals 15 residues. Per the germline V gene, CDR1 is LNHNV and CDR2 is YYDKDF (reference sequence). The CDR3 DNA follows: TGTGCCACCAGCAGAGGAGGGGGATCCGATCAGCCCCAGCATTTT. Its translation is CATSRGGGSDQPQHF.

The chain carries TRBV6-2 or TRBV6-3 and TRBJ2-1, with D maybe TRBD2 (7 bases). CDR3 length: 17 residues. In germline, CDR1 is MNHEY, CDR2 SVGEGT. Trimming took 4 bases from V and 9 from J, leaving 25 bases between them. CDR3 nucleotides: TGTGCCAGCAGTTCCATTGGGAGGGGGGCTGTCCCCCCTGAGCAGTTCTTC. Its translation is CASSSIGRGAVPPEQFF.

The gene calls are TRBV19 and TRBJ2-5; 9 bases are shared with TRBD1. Germline loops: CDR1 LNHDA, CDR2 SQIVND (reference sequence). The V and J ends lost 5 bases and 5 bases, in that order; junction bases with no gene match: 6. The CDR3 totals 14 residues. CDR3 region: CASSDRGLWETQYF. The CDR3, as DNA: TGTGCCAGTAGTGACAGGGGGTTGTGGGAGACCCAGTACTTC.

This rearrangement joins TRBV7-2 to TRBJ1-4; 8 bases agree with TRBD1. Germline-derived CDR1 and CDR2 are SGHTA and FQGNSA. Trimming took 5 bases from V and 7 from J; bases not matched to a gene: 6. CDR3 length: 14 residues. The CDR3 DNA follows: TGTGCCAGCAGCAATCAGGGGGCGGGTGAAAAACTGTTTTTT. Translated, it gives CASSNQGAGEKLFF.

This sequence joins TRBV6-5 and TRBJ1-1; no reliable D call. Deletions cut 0 bases from V and 5 bases from J, with 7 bases between. The germline CDR1 and CDR2 sequences are MNHEY and SVGAGI. The CDR3 is made up of 13 amino acids. CDR3 region: CASSYSRGTEAFF. The DNA for the CDR3 is TGTGCCAGCAGTTACTCGAGAGGAACTGAAGCTTTCTTT.

Only one count was recorded for this clone. The chain has TRBV11-2 and TRBJ2-3; D not certain. CDR1 is SGHAT, CDR2 FQNNGV, per germline. The V gene lost 1 base and the J gene lost 2 bases, with 10 bases spanning the gap. CDR3 length: 15 residues. Here the CDR3 reads CASSLVGGNTDTQYF. The CDR3 DNA follows: TGTGCCAGCAGCTTAGTCGGCGGAAACACAGATACGCAGTATTTT.

J is TRBJ2-1 and V is TRBV3-1 (or the pseudogene TRBV3-2), with D perhaps TRBD2 (6 bases). Per germline, CDR1 LGHDT and CDR2 YNNKEL (reference sequence). There are 16 residues in the CDR3. Trimming cost V 4 bases and J 6 bases, with 19 bases left between them. DNA of the CDR3: TGTGCCAGCAGCCGAAGAGATGGGGGGATGGCCAATGAGCAGTTCTTC. Protein: CASSRRDGGMANEQFF.

The rearrangement uses TRBV3-1 (or the pseudogene TRBV3-2) and TRBJ1-2; D perhaps matches TRBD1 (6 bases). The V gene lost 3 bases and the J gene lost 0 bases, with 11 bases spanning the gap. Germline V gene lookup returns CDR1 LGHDT and CDR2 YNNKEL (reference sequence). The CDR3 extends over 15 amino acids. The DNA for the CDR3 is TGTGCCAGCAGCCAGGGGGCTCAGACTAACTATGGCTACACCTTC. This sequence encodes CASSQGAQTNYGYTF.

The J gene is TRBJ1-1, the V gene TRBV2; D gene ambiguous. This CDR3 has 13 amino acids. Germline-derived CDR1 and CDR2 are SNHLY and FYNNEI. V lost 6 bases and J 0 bases, leaving 8 bases between the germline ends. In nucleotides, the CDR3 is TGTGCCAGCAGGATCCTAATGAACACTGAAGCTTTCTTT. Translated, it gives CASRILMNTEAFF.